The present T cell receptor beta chain was sequenced within a study of identical twins. Findings of the study overall: Invariant MAIT and iNKT cells could partly confound zero-insertion analyses. Within cord blood, abundant beta clonotypes carried fewer insertions, but memory repertoires showed no such trend.

Note on this clonotype: The target antigen is unknown.

TCRdb reprocessed the 5' RACE reads via MiXCR and lists one record per CDR3 protein. Found here are approximately 630,000 distinct CDR3 sequences, around 7.5% of them singletons; the top ten hold 1.6%. The CDR3 totals 14 residues. CDR1 is SNHLY, CDR2 FYNNEI, per germline. V shed 6 bases, J shed 5 bases, and the junction held 9 bases outside the gene matches. Healthy Caucasians provided all donations. The data also belong to a second study, concerning yellow fever vaccine responses in identical twins. As that study records: As reported, the vaccine T cell response of twins seemed partly convergent and partly personalized.

The specimen sequenced was PBMCs. The chain links TRBV2 to TRBJ1-1, with TRBD1 matching over 7 bases. The clonotype was recovered from a woman younger than 30 in good health. The CDR3 loop reads CASSTGAVGTEAFF. For the CDR3, the DNA is TGTGCCAGCAGCACAGGGGCGGTAGGGACTGAAGCTTTCTTT.